This TCR beta chain was captured in a study of blood T cell repertoires in COVID-19 (dated by TCRdb to the early 2020s). About the investigation overall: Samples from collaborators originated in the United States, Italy and Spain and spanned both the acute and convalescent phases of COVID-19. The prospective study material was composed of cDNA or gDNA derived from T cells, B-cell-depleted T cells, or PBMCs. The dataset comprised deeply sampled blood TCRbeta repertoires from subjects exposed to, actively infected with, or recovered from COVID-19. The repertoires were released in a freely available public database meant as a resource for research on the immune response to SARS-CoV-2. The samples were drawn from two sources: the first 160 participants of the ongoing ImmuneRACE study, and fewer than 1,500 subjects contributed by 6 global collaborators. Sample metadata almost always included a de-identified subject ID, COVID-19 status, age in years and sex. Where available, HLA class I and class II types were obtained from metadata supplied by the sample provider rather than from assay-based typing.

The germline V gene gives CDR1 as SNHLY and CDR2 as FYNNEI. V loses 3 bases, J loses 3 bases, and the germline ends lie 11 bases apart. Inclusive of the bounding cysteine and phenylalanine, the CDR3 is 14 residues long. The read is trimmed to its CDR3 DNA, 42 bases read in frame from base 1. Broader findings and caveats from the paper: Clinical and demographic metadata were provided uncurated, with the amount varying by source and participant.

TCRbeta CDR3 regions were amplified from genomic DNA using the immunoSEQ Assay, a bias-controlled multiplex PCR. Per the authors' processing: Within the assay, amplification of reference gene primers was used to estimate how many nucleated cells each sample contained. To quantify the absolute abundance of each unique TCRbeta CDR3 rearrangement, sequence reads were collapsed and filtered. For each sample, productive Simpson clonality was calculated as the square root of Simpson's diversity index across productive rearrangements. The immuneACCESS repertoire file appears here via TCRdb, limited to in-frame rearrangements. These files lack a portion of the clones; in checked studies, under half of the deficit traces to unresolved V genes, and the cause of the others is not known. Clone size and the V and J calls come from that table; the DNA yielded D and trimming. For this sample the table gives about 150,000 clones, of which more than 65% were detected only once. The top ten constitute 6.5% to 9% of the sample.

As for this clone: What antigen it recognizes has not been identified. Per-base qualities were not stored, and no clone one base away is much larger.

The collaborating institutions used their own protocols to collect whole blood in K2EDTA tubes. For TCRbeta analysis, collaborators shipped samples as frozen whole blood, isolated PBMCs, or DNA extracted from either of those sample types. This sequence was found in a woman aged 45-60 years in a cohort sampled during active or convalescent COVID-19. The V gene is TRBV2 and the J gene is TRBJ1-1; TRBD1 is possibly the D segment (5 matching bases). The specimen sequenced was peripheral blood. This receptor has the CDR3 CASSDLLGDTEAFF. The DNA reads as follows: TGTGCCAGCAGTGACCTTCTAGGGGACACTGAAGCTTTCTTT.